This T cell receptor beta chain is drawn from a study of T cell changes during pregnancy in multiple sclerosis. In germline, CDR1 is WSHSY, CDR2 SAAADI. The CDR3 contains 12 residues. V dropped 0 bases and J dropped 2 bases, with 2 bases sitting between them. The table came from immunoSEQ multiplex PCR; TCRdb's copy has only in-frame clones and leaves some out. The sample lists about 79,000 clones, over 85% occurring once. The source was peripheral blood, collected in the second trimester of pregnancy. This sequence originates from a female donor in good health, enrolled as a control in a pregnancy study. This chain links TRBV10-2 with TRBJ2-7, with no clear D. CDR3 amino acids: CASSESTYEQYF. The DNA of the CDR3 is TGCGCCAGCAGTGAGTCCACCTACGAGCAGTACTTC.